This TCR beta chain was captured in a study of T cell responses to AZD1222 COVID-19 vaccine. This clone was seen just once. CDR3 length: 13 residues. Per the germline V gene, CDR1 is MNHEY and CDR2 is SVGAGI. The ends lost 6 bases at V and 7 bases at J; junction bases unmatched: 8. Assay used: immunoSEQ multiplex PCR; TCRdb lists only in-frame clones, some missing. The data show about 220,000 clones, just over 90% seen once. The material was peripheral blood, obtained on day 0 of MenACWY control vaccination. The sequence came from an adult in good health. V and J are TRBV6-5 and TRBJ1-1; 7 bases line up with TRBD1. The CDR3 sequence is CASSHQGGREAFF. DNA of the CDR3: TGTGCCAGCAGCCATCAGGGGGGGCGTGAAGCTTTCTTT.